Sequencing of this TCR beta chain was carried out in a study of identical twins. Notes on the study in general: Invariant populations such as MAIT and iNKT cells could partly muddle zero-insertion analyses. The more abundant beta clonotypes in cord blood had fewer insertions, and memory repertoires did not show this.

About this clonotype itself: What it binds is unknown.

This CDR3 is 14 amino acids long. Germline loops: CDR1 SGHRS, CDR2 YFSETQ. Trimming removed 4 bases at V and 6 bases at J, with 16 bases between. Via MiXCR, TCRdb re-called the 5' RACE reads, giving one row per CDR3 protein. The repertoire consists of around 370,000 distinct CDR3 sequences, with about 10% occurring once and the leading ten covering more than 8%. The clonotype was recovered from a woman between 50 and 59 years old in good health. The chain recombines TRBV5-1 with TRBJ1-1; unclear D gene. Sequenced sample: naive T cells sorted from blood. CDR3 amino acids: CASSTQRPSAEAFF. As DNA, the CDR3 is TGCGCCAGCAGCACCCAGCGGCCTTCGGCTGAAGCTTTCTTT.